This TCR beta chain was sequenced during a study of control samples from healthy donors and cancer patients. TCRdb keeps only in-frame clones here, not all; method: immunoSEQ multiplex PCR. The data contain 28,000 or so clones, more than 75% of them singletons. What was sequenced was PBMCs. The receptor's source is a man aged 60-69 years with colorectal cancer.

The CDR3, as DNA: TGTGCCTGGAGTGACGGACTAGCGGGGGAAGTAGATACGCAGTATTTT. This sequence encodes CAWSDGLAGEVDTQYF. The chain joins TRBV30 to TRBJ2-3; 13 nucleotides match TRBD2. The V gene end was trimmed by 1 base and the J gene end by 5 bases; junction bases not matched to a gene: 6. CDR3 length: 16 amino acids. The germline gives CDR1 GTSNPN, CDR2 SVGIG (reference sequence).